The 29 T cell receptor beta chains below come from one sample, sequenced in a study of T cell responses to AZD1222 COVID-19 vaccine. TCRdb keeps only in-frame clones here, not all; method: immunoSEQ multiplex PCR. Among about 140,000 clones listed, 90% were seen once. The sample here was peripheral blood, taken on day 0 of AZD1222 vaccination. The receptor source for this set is an adult in good health.

J is TRBJ1-6 and V is TRBV19, with 9 bases that match TRBD1. V gave up 6 bases and J gave up 5 bases; unmatched junction bases: 5. Germline V gene sequence: CDR1 LNHDA, CDR2 SQIVND (reference sequence). The CDR3 is made up of 15 amino acids. This CDR3 is CASRQGAGNNSPLHF. For the CDR3, the DNA is TGTGCCAGTAGACAGGGGGCCGGCAATAATTCACCCCTCCACTTT.

This chain links TRBV19 with TRBJ1-2; 9 bases are a match to TRBD1. There are 12 residues in the CDR3. Germline assignment: CDR1 LNHDA and CDR2 SQIVND (reference sequence). The V segment lost 9 bases and the J segment 6 bases; nucleotides outside the gene matches: 5. The DNA of the CDR3 is TGTGCCAGCCAGGGACAGGGAGATGGCTACACCTTC. Its protein is CASQGQGDGYTF.

This chain links TRBV5-1 with TRBJ1-2; D is ambiguous. This CDR3 region has 16 residues. Per germline, CDR1 SGHRS and CDR2 YFSETQ. Trimming shortened V by 4 bases and J by 0 bases, and 16 bases separated the two germline ends. CDR3 DNA: TGCGCCAGCAGCCCTGACCATCTCACTTCTAACTATGGCTACACCTTC. This gives the protein CASSPDHLTSNYGYTF.

This rearrangement joins TRBV4-2 to TRBJ1-6; TRBD1 agrees at 8 bases. Germline assignment: CDR1 LGHNA and CDR2 YNFKEQ. The length of the CDR3 is 17 residues. The ends lost 5 bases at V and 0 bases at J; junction bases unmatched: 6. Here the CDR3 DNA reads TGTGCCAGCAGCATACGAGGACAGGGCTCCTATAATTCACCCCTCCACTTT. It encodes CASSIRGQGSYNSPLHF.

This chain uses TRBV11-2 with TRBJ1-1; 11 bases agree with TRBD1. The CDR3 loop spans 15 amino acids. CDR1 and CDR2 from the germline V gene are SGHAT and FQNNGV. The ends lost 3 bases at V and 1 base at J; junction bases unmatched: 1. This chain's CDR3 is CASSFGTGGNTEAFF. The DNA of the CDR3 is TGTGCCAGCAGCTTTGGGACAGGGGGGAACACTGAAGCTTTCTTT.

The CDR3 DNA sequence: TGTGCCAGTTTGGGCGATCGGGGACCGCAGTATTTT. Amino acid sequence: CASLGDRGPQYF. The chain combines TRBV27 with TRBJ2-3; either TRBD1 or TRBD2 may supply D (5 bases each). The CDR3 is 12 amino acids. Germline V gene lookup returns CDR1 MNHEY and CDR2 SMNVEV (reference sequence). Trimming took off 9 bases at V and 10 bases at J, with 17 bases between the two ends.

This chain connects TRBV5-4 to TRBJ2-1, with 8 bases lining up with TRBD1. V was clipped by 1 base and J by 4 bases; unmatched bases: 4. This CDR3 region has 15 residues. Per germline, CDR1 SGHNT and CDR2 YYREEE (reference sequence). The CDR3 region has the DNA TGTGCCAGCAGCTTGCCCGGGACAGGTTACAATGAGCAGTTCTTC. Its protein is CASSLPGTGYNEQFF.

V gene TRBV5-1 combines with J gene TRBJ1-1, with TRBD1 matching over 7 bases. V lost 0 bases and J lost 2; bases outside the gene matches: 4. This CDR3 comprises 15 residues. The germline V gene has CDR1 SGHRS and CDR2 YFSETQ. The CDR3 DNA is TGCGCCAGCAGCTTGGGGACAGGAAGTAACACTGAAGCTTTCTTT. This codes for CASSLGTGSNTEAFF.

This sequence joins TRBV11-3 and TRBJ1-1; D not certain. Germline V gives CDR1 SGHNT, CDR2 YENEEA. Between the trimmed V and J ends, which lost 2 bases and 3 bases, there was a span of 13 bases. This CDR3 is 15 amino acids long. CDR3 residues: CASSLRAGRDTEAFF. The CDR3 DNA is TGTGCCAGCAGCTTAAGGGCGGGAAGGGACACTGAAGCTTTCTTT.

This chain links TRBV5-1 with TRBJ1-4; 10 bases line up with TRBD1. The CDR3 totals 17 residues. With V trimmed by 2 bases and J by 8 bases, 12 bases remained unmatched. Germline lookup yields CDR1 SGHRS and CDR2 YFSETQ. For the CDR3, the DNA is TGCGCCAGCAGCTTAACCGGGACAGGGGCTGATGGGGAAAAACTGTTTTTT. This encodes CASSLTGTGADGEKLFF.

This chain uses TRBV11-2 with TRBJ1-2, with 9 bases aligning to TRBD1. This CDR3 has 14 residues. The junction had 8 bases not matched to a gene; V was cut back by 5 bases and J by 7 bases. CDR1 and CDR2 from the germline V gene are SGHAT and FQNNGV. The CDR3 protein is CASSPNRGQGGYTF. The CDR3 DNA follows: TGTGCCAGCAGCCCAAACAGGGGGCAGGGTGGCTACACCTTC.

The chain recombines TRBV18 with TRBJ2-7, with 10 nucleotides matching TRBD2. After removal of 6 bases from V and 2 bases from J, the junction contained 4 bases not matched to a gene. From germline, CDR1 is KGHSH and CDR2 LQKENI. This CDR3 has 14 amino acids. DNA of the CDR3: TGTGCCAGCTCCCCGAGCGGGGGGGCCTACGAGCAGTACTTC. Amino acids: CASSPSGGAYEQYF.

V usage is TRBV7-9 and J usage is TRBJ1-1, with unresolved D. The CDR3 loop spans 15 amino acids. V was shortened by 1 base and J by 1 base, with 10 bases between the two germline ends. CDR1 and CDR2 (germline): SEHNR, FQNEAQ (reference sequence). As DNA, the CDR3 is TGTGCCAGCAGCTTAGTGGCGGAGGGGAACACTGAAGCTTTCTTT. This encodes CASSLVAEGNTEAFF.

This chain links TRBV2 with TRBJ1-3, with 7 bases that match TRBD1. This CDR3 region has 16 residues. J was trimmed by 3 bases and V by 1 base; bases with no gene match: 6. The germline gives CDR1 SNHLY, CDR2 FYNNEI. CDR3 bases: TGTGCCAGCAGTGAAGGGGGACAGCGCATTGGAAACACCATATATTTT. Translating it yields CASSEGGQRIGNTIYF.

This CDR3 reads CASSLGRLAGGAIQETQYF. In nucleotides, the CDR3 is TGCGCCAGCAGCTTGGGAAGACTAGCGGGGGGCGCTATCCAAGAGACCCAGTACTTC. The rearrangement links TRBV5-1 to TRBJ2-5, with 13 bases matching TRBD2. The CDR3 spans 19 residues. The germline CDR1 and CDR2 sequences are SGHRS and YFSETQ. Germline trimming cut 0 bases from V and 1 base from J; bases unmatched to any gene: 9.

The chain links TRBV3-1 (or the pseudogene TRBV3-2) to TRBJ1-5; perhaps TRBD1 as D (5 bases). CDR1 and CDR2 (germline): LGHDT, YNNKEL (reference sequence). The CDR3 loop spans 15 amino acids. Between the trimmed V and J ends, which lost 0 bases and 5 bases, there was a span of 11 bases. The CDR3 DNA is TGTGCCAGCAGCCAAGATCGGGGCCCGTATCAGCCCCAGCATTTT. It encodes CASSQDRGPYQPQHF.

Only a few counts were recorded for this clone. The rearrangement links TRBV18 to TRBJ1-1; perhaps TRBD1 as D (5 bases). Germline CDR1 reads KGHSH; CDR2 reads LQKENI. Between the trimmed V and J ends, which lost 6 bases and 0 bases, there was a span of 11 bases. The CDR3 has 14 amino acids. CDR3 region: CASSPDTMNTEAFF. The CDR3, as DNA: TGTGCCAGCTCTCCGGACACCATGAACACTGAAGCTTTCTTT.

The chain links TRBV5-1 to TRBJ2-1; D perhaps matches TRBD2 (6 bases). The CDR3 spans 12 residues. V was clipped by 2 bases and J by 8 bases, with 8 bases between them. The germline V gene has CDR1 SGHRS and CDR2 YFSETQ. DNA for the CDR3: TGCGCCAGCAGCTTTCGCGGGGATGAGCAGTTCTTC. Protein product: CASSFRGDEQFF.

The chain carries TRBV9 and TRBJ2-2; 7 nucleotides agree with TRBD1. The germline CDR1 and CDR2 sequences are SGDLS and YYNGEE. The CDR3 extends over 15 amino acids. V lost 7 bases, J lost 4 bases, and 10 bases stayed unmatched. CDR3 bases: TGTGCCAGCGGCGATCTTCCAGGGGGCACCGGGGAGCTGTTTTTT. Its protein product is CASGDLPGGTGELFF. The entire variable domain, with the rest obtained from reference TRBV9 and TRBJ2-2, is as follows: DSGVTQTPKHLITATGQRVTLRCSPRSGDLSVYWYQQSLDQGLQFLIQYYNGEERAKGNILERFSAQQFPDLHSELNLSSLELGDSALYFCASGDLPGGTGELFFGEGSRLTVL.

This clone was seen once. The chain recombines TRBV6-1 with TRBJ1-4; no reliable D call. Germline V gene lookup returns CDR1 MNHNS and CDR2 SASEGT. The CDR3 is 15 amino acids. Trimming left V 2 bases short and J 0 bases short, with 7 bases between. CDR3 in DNA: TGTGCCAGCAGTGAATCGGATCCAACTAATGAAAAACTGTTTTTT. Its protein product is CASSESDPTNEKLFF.

This clone was seen only once. The chain links TRBV3-1 (or the pseudogene TRBV3-2) to TRBJ1-1; D gene uncertain. Germline loops: CDR1 LGHDT, CDR2 YNNKEL (reference sequence). V was shortened by 4 bases and J by 0 bases, with 12 bases between the two germline ends. The CDR3 contains 15 residues. CDR3 loop: CASSPPVSLNTEAFF. As DNA, the CDR3 is TGTGCCAGCAGCCCCCCGGTCAGTTTGAACACTGAAGCTTTCTTT.

The V gene is TRBV23-1, the J gene TRBJ2-1; TRBD2 might be the D (6 bases). TRBV23-1 is labeled an ORF, and its function is uncertain. V was cut by 2 bases and J by 2 bases, with 13 bases left in between. This CDR3 has 16 residues. This CDR3 reads CASSQPTEGPYNEQFF. The CDR3 DNA sequence: TGCGCCAGCAGTCAACCCACGGAGGGACCCTACAATGAGCAGTTCTTC.

The chain uses TRBV6-5 and TRBJ1-5; tentative D call: TRBD1 (5 bases). V was clipped by 6 bases and J by 5 bases, with 14 bases between them. The CDR3 is 14 residues long. From germline, CDR1 is MNHEY and CDR2 SVGAGI. In DNA form, the CDR3 reads TGTGCCAGCAGGACCGGGACTGGTGATCAGCCCCAGCATTTT. It codes for CASRTGTGDQPQHF.

This clone has just one count. The chain links TRBV2 to TRBJ2-1; 12 positions agree with TRBD2. V shed 5 bases and J 2 bases; nucleotides not matched to a gene: 1. This CDR3 contains 15 residues. Germline V CDR1 and CDR2: SNHLY, FYNNEI. CDR3 sequence: CASSRLAGAYNEQFF. The CDR3 DNA is TGTGCCAGCAGTCGACTAGCGGGAGCCTACAATGAGCAGTTCTTC.

V is TRBV29-1 and J is TRBJ2-1; 11 bases line up with TRBD2. CDR1 is SQVTM and CDR2 is ANQGSEA in the germline V gene. The CDR3 covers 15 residues. V lost 0 bases to trimming and J lost 5 bases; unmatched junction nucleotides: 3. Here the CDR3 DNA reads TGCAGCGTTGAAGAGGGGACTAGCGGAGACAATGAGCAGTTCTTC. Translated, it gives CSVEEGTSGDNEQFF.

The V gene is TRBV10-3, the J gene TRBJ2-1, with D perhaps matching TRBD2 (6 bases). Trimming removed 3 bases at V and 1 base at J, with 10 bases between. CDR3 length: 15 residues. Germline lookup yields CDR1 ENHRY and CDR2 SYGVKD. Here the CDR3 reads CAISDRGLSYNEQFF. The CDR3 bases are TGTGCCATCAGTGATCGGGGACTTTCCTACAATGAGCAGTTCTTC.

This clone was observed once. The chain couples TRBV5-1 to TRBJ2-7; 12 bases fit TRBD2. This CDR3 has 16 residues. The germline gives CDR1 SGHRS, CDR2 YFSETQ. With V trimmed by 4 bases and J by 5 bases, 10 bases remained unmatched. This CDR3 is CASSPWTSGNFDEQYF. Here the CDR3 DNA reads TGCGCCAGCAGCCCTTGGACTAGCGGGAACTTTGACGAGCAGTACTTC.

The chain is built from TRBV6-6 and TRBJ1-4, with TRBD1 matching over 9 bases. Germline trimming cut 6 bases from V and 5 bases from J; bases unmatched to any gene: 4. Per germline, CDR1 MNHNY and CDR2 SVGAGI (reference sequence). The CDR3 is 14 residues long. CDR3 sequence: CASRGQGGNEKLFF. DNA for the CDR3: TGTGCCAGCAGGGGACAGGGAGGGAATGAAAAACTGTTTTTT.

J is TRBJ2-3 and V is TRBV3-1 (or the pseudogene TRBV3-2); D is unresolved. There are 15 residues in the CDR3. Germline V lookup: CDR1 LGHDT, CDR2 YNNKEL (reference sequence). The V gene lost 5 bases and the J gene lost 0 bases, with 12 bases spanning the gap. Here the CDR3 DNA reads TGTGCCAGCAGCAAGGACCCAACTAGCACAGATACGCAGTATTTT. It codes for CASSKDPTSTDTQYF.